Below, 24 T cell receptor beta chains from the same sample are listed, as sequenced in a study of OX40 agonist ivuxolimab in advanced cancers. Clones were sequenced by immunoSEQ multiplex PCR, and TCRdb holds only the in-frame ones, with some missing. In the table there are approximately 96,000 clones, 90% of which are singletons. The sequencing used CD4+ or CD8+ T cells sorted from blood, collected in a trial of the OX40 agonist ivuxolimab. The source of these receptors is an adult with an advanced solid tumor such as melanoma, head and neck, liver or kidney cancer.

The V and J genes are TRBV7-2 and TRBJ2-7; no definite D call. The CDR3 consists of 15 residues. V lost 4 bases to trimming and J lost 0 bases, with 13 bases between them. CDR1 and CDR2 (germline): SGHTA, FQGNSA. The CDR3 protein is CASSWIPGPSYEQYF. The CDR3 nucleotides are TGTGCCAGCAGCTGGATTCCGGGTCCCTCCTACGAGCAGTACTTC. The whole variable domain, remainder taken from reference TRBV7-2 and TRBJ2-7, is GAGVSQSPSNKVTEKGKDVELRCDPISGHTALYWYRQSLGQGLEFLIYFQGNSAPDKSGLPSDRFSAERTGGSVSTLTIQRTQQEDSAVYLCASSWIPGPSYEQYFGPGTRLTVT.

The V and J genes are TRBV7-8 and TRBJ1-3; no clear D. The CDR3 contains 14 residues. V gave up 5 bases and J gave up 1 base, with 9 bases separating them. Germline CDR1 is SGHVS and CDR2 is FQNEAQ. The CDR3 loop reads CASSAQFSGNTIYF. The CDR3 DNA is TGTGCCAGCAGCGCCCAGTTTTCTGGAAACACCATATATTTT.

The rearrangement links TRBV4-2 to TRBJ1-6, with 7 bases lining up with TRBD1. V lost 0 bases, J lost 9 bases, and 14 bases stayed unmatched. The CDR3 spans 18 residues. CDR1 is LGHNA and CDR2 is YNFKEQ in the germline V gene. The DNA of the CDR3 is TGTGCCAGCAGCCAAGAAGGAGGTCGAGGGGGCCTTGGTTCACCCCTCCACTTT. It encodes CASSQEGGRGGLGSPLHF.

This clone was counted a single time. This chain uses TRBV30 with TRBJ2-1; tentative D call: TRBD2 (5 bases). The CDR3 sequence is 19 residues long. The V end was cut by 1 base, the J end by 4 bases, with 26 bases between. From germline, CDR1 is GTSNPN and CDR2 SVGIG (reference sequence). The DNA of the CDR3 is TGTGCCTGGAGTGAAGTTTCCAGGAGGACTCCTGAAAGTTACAATGAGCAGTTCTTC. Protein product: CAWSEVSRRTPESYNEQFF.

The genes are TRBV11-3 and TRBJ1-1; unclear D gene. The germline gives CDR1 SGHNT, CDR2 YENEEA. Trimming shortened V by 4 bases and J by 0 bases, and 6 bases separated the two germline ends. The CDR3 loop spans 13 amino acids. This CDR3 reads CASSSEVNTEAFF. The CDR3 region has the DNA TGTGCCAGCAGCTCAGAAGTGAACACTGAAGCTTTCTTT.

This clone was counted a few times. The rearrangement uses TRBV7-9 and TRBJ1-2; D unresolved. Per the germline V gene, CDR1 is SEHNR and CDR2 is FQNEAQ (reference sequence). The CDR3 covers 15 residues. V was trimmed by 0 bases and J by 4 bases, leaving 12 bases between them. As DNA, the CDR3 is TGTGCCAGCAGCTTAGCGCTGGTAGGAGCCTATGGCTACACCTTC. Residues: CASSLALVGAYGYTF. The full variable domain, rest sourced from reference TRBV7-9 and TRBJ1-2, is DTGVSQNPRHKITKRGQNVTFRCDPISEHNRLYWYRQTLGQGPEFLTYFQNEAQLEKSRLLSDRFSAERPKGSFSTLEIQRTEQGDSAMYLCASSLALVGAYGYTFGSGTRLTVV.

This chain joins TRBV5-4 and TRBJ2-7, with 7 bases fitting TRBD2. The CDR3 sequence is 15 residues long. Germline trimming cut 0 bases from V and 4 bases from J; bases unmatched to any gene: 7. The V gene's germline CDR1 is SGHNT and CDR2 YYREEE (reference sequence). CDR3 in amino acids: CASSLEPGLSYEQYF. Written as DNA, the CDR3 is TGTGCCAGCAGCTTGGAACCGGGACTATCGTACGAGCAGTACTTC.

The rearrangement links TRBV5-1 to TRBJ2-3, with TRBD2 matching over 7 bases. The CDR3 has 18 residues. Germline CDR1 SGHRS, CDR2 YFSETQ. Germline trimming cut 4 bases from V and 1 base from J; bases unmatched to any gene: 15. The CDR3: CASSAALYSTSGTDTQYF. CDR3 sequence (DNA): TGCGCCAGCAGCGCCGCCCTATATAGTACTAGCGGCACAGATACGCAGTATTTT.

The CDR3 DNA is TGTGCCAGTAGTCTCAAAGGGATCAATCACGAGCAGTACTTC. Translation gives CASSLKGINHEQYF. The chain uses TRBV19 and TRBJ2-7; D is unclear. Germline V CDR1 and CDR2: LNHDA, SQIVND (reference sequence). The ends were cut back, 5 bases at V and 5 bases at J, with 16 bases in the middle. The length of the CDR3 is 14 residues.

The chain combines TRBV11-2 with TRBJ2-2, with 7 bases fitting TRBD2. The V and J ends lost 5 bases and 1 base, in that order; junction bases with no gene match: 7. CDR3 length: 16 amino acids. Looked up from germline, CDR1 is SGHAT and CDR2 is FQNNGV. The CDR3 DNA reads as TGTGCCAGCAGCCCCTCTTTAGCGGGGAACACCGGGGAGCTGTTTTTT. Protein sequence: CASSPSLAGNTGELFF.

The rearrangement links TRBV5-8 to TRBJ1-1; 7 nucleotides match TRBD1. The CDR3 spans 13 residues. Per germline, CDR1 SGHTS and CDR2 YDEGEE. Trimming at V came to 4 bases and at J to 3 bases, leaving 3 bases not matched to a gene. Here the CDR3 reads CASSQDRDTEAFF. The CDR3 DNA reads TGTGCCAGCAGCCAAGACAGGGACACTGAAGCTTTCTTT.

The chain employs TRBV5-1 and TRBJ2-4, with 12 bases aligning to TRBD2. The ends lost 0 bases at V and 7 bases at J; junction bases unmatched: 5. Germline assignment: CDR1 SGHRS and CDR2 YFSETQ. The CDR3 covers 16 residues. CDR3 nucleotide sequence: TGCGCCAGCAGCTTGGTTCCTAGCGGGAGGGCCAACATTCAGTACTTC. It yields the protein CASSLVPSGRANIQYF. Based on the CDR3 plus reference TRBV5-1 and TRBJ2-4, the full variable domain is KAGVTQTPRYLIKTRGQQVTLSCSPISGHRSVSWYQQTPGQGLQFLFEYFSETQRNKGNFPGRFSGRQFSNSRSEMNVSTLELGDSALYLCASSLVPSGRANIQYFGAGTRLSVL.

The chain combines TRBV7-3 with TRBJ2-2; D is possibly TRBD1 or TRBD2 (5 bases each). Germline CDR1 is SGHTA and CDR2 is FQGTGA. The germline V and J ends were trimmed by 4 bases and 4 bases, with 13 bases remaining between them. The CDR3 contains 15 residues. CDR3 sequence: CASSSAGAGTGELFF. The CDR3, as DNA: TGTGCCAGCAGCTCGGCCGGGGCGGGCACCGGGGAGCTGTTTTTT.

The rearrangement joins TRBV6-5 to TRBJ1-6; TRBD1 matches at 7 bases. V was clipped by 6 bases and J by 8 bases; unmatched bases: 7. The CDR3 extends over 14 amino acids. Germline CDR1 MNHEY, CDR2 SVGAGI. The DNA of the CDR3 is TGTGCCAGCAGCGCGGACAGGAGCGATTCACCCCTCCACTTT. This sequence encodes CASSADRSDSPLHF.

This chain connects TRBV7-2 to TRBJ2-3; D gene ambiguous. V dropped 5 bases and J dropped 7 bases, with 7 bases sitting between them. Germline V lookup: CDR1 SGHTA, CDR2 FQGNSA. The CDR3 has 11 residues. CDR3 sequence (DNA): TGTGCCAGCAGCCCCGGCTATACGCAGTATTTT. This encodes CASSPGYTQYF.

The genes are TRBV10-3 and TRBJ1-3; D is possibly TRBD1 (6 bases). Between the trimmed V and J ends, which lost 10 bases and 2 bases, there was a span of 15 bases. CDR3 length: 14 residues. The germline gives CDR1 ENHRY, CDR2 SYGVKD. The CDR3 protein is CATHRGGTGNTIYF. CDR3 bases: TGTGCCACCCATCGAGGGGGGACTGGAAACACCATATATTTT.

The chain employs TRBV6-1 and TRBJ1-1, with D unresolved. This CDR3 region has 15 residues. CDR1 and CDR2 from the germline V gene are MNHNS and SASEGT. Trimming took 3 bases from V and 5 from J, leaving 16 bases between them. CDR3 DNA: TGTGCCAGCAGTGACCTCGCCGGGGAGAGGACTGAAGCTTTCTTT. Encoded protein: CASSDLAGERTEAFF.

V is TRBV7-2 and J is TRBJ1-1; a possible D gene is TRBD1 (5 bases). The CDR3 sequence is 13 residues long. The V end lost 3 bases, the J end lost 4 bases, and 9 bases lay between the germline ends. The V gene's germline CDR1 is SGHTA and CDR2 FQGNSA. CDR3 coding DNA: TGTGCCAGCAGCTTCCGGGGGTTCACTGAAGCTTTCTTT. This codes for CASSFRGFTEAFF.

CDR3 sequence reads: CASSLQEETQYF. In DNA form, the CDR3 reads TGTGCCAGCAGCTTACAGGAAGAGACCCAGTACTTC. This chain links TRBV7-6 with TRBJ2-5, with D hard to call. The CDR3 runs to 12 residues. The ends were cut back, 2 bases at V and 3 bases at J, with 4 bases in the middle. Germline loops: CDR1 SGHVS, CDR2 FNYEAQ.

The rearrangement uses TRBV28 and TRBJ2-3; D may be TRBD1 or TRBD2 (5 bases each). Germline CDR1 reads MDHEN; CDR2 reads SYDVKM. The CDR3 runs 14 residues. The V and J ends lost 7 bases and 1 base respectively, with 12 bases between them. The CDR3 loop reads CASKGWDGTDTQYF. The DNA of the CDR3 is TGTGCCAGCAAAGGTTGGGACGGCACAGATACGCAGTATTTT.

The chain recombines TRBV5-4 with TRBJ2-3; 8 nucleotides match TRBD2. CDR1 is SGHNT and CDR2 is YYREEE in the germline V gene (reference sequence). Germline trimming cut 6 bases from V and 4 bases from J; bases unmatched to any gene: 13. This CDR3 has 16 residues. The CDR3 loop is CASTNPGTSLPDTQYF. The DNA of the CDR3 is TGTGCCAGCACCAACCCCGGGACTAGTTTACCAGATACGCAGTATTTT.

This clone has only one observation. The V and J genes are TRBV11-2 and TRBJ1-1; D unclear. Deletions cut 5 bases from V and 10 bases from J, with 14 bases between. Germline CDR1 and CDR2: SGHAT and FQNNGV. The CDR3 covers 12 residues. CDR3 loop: CASSPERGRAFF. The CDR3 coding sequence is TGTGCCAGCAGCCCAGAACGCGGGCGAGCTTTCTTT.

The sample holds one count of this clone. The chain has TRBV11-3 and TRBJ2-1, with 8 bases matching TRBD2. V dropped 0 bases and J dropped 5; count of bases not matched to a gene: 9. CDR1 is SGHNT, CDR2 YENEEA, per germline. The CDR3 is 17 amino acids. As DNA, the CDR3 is TGTGCCAGCAGCTTAGATCTGGGGACTAGATTGGACAATGAGCAGTTCTTC. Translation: CASSLDLGTRLDNEQFF.

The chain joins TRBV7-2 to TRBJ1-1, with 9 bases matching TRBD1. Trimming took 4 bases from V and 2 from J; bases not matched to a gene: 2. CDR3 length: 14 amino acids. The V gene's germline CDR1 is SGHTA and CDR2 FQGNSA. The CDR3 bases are TGTGCCAGCAGCTGGACAGGGGCAAACACTGAAGCTTTCTTT. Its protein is CASSWTGANTEAFF.